One and the same sample provided the 18 T cell receptor beta chains below, sequenced in a study of T cell repertoires in cytomegalovirus infection. MiXCR was run by TCRdb on the reads, yielding one entry per CDR3 protein. The data show approximately 990,000 distinct CDR3 sequences, with around 32% seen just once and about an eighth held by the top ten. Their antigen targets remain unknown. The specimen was cultured CD8+ T cells from PBMCs, collected from culture after CMV antigen stimulation. The receptors derive from a human donor in good health (CMV status not recorded). Some clones in this sample may be carry-over from other donors' samples.

The chain couples TRBV9 to TRBJ2-6; 7 bases agree with TRBD1. Germline V CDR1 and CDR2: SGDLS, YYNGEE. The ends lost 3 bases at V and 8 bases at J; junction bases unmatched: 11. The CDR3 contains 16 residues. The CDR3 DNA is TGTGCCAGCAGCGAGCCAGGGACAGAAGAATCCAACGTCCTGACTTTC. Translated, it gives CASSEPGTEESNVLTF.

This clonotype appeared a few times. The chain links TRBV20-1 to TRBJ1-5; D uncertain. Germline V lookup: CDR1 DFQATT, CDR2 SNEGSKA (reference sequence). CDR3 length equals 14 residues. Between the trimmed V and J ends, which lost 6 bases and 0 bases, there was a span of 12 bases. CDR3 sequence: CSAPSPRSNQPQHF. The CDR3 DNA is TGCAGTGCCCCCAGCCCCCGTAGCAATCAGCCCCAGCATTTT.

As concerns this clonotype: A much larger clone differs by one base, so this may be a read error. The chain combines TRBV7-2 with TRBJ2-2, with no clear D. The CDR3 spans 16 residues. CDR1 SGHTA and CDR2 FQGNSA come from the germline V gene. Here the CDR3 reads CANSLGRKGRAGELFF. The DNA for the CDR3 is TGTGCCAACAGCTTAGGGCGTAAGGGCCGAGCGGGGGAGCTGTTTTTT.

This clonotype was detected a few times. The rearrangement joins TRBV27 to TRBJ1-4; D call uncertain. This CDR3 has 14 amino acids. Per germline, CDR1 MNHEY and CDR2 SMNVEV (reference sequence). Between the trimmed V and J ends, which lost 1 base and 6 bases, there was a span of 9 bases. The CDR3: CASSLFDQDEKLFF. CDR3 sequence (DNA): TGTGCCAGCAGTTTATTCGACCAGGATGAAAAACTGTTTTTT.

This clonotype was counted only a few times. The V call is TRBV6-1, the J call TRBJ2-3; TRBD2 matches 16 bases. The germline V gene has CDR1 MNHNS and CDR2 SASEGT. J was trimmed by 3 bases and V by 6 bases; bases with no gene match: 9. This CDR3 has 18 residues. This CDR3 is CASSAGTSGGAGTDTQYF. CDR3 nucleotide sequence: TGTGCCAGCAGCGCCGGGACTAGCGGGGGGGCAGGAACAGATACGCAGTATTTT.

The chain links TRBV7-6 to TRBJ2-3, with unresolved D. This CDR3 spans 15 amino acids. CDR1 is SGHVS and CDR2 is FNYEAQ in the germline V gene. Trimming removed 5 bases from V and 1 base from J, with 13 bases in between. This chain's CDR3 is CASSRFPAGTDTQYF. The CDR3 DNA follows: TGTGCCAGCAGCCGTTTCCCGGCGGGCACAGATACGCAGTATTTT. Together with reference TRBV7-6 and TRBJ2-3, the CDR3 gives the full variable domain: GAGVSQSPRYKVTKRGQDVALRCDPISGHVSLYWYRQALGQGPEFLTYFNYEAQQDKSGLPNDRFSAERPEGSISTLTIQRTEQRDSAMYRCASSRFPAGTDTQYFGPGTRLTVL.

The genes are TRBV7-6 and TRBJ2-5; 13 bases are a match to TRBD2. Trimming cost V 5 bases and J 5 bases; bases outside gene matches: 5. Germline-derived CDR1 and CDR2 are SGHVS and FNYEAQ. This CDR3 comprises 15 residues. The CDR3 loop reads CASSVTSGGRETQYF. CDR3 sequence (DNA): TGTGCCAGCAGCGTGACTAGCGGGGGGCGGGAGACCCAGTACTTC.

The V and J genes are TRBV6-5 and TRBJ2-1, with 11 bases matching TRBD2. Unmatched junction bases numbered 6, after V lost 0 bases and J lost 8 bases. Looked up from germline, CDR1 is MNHEY and CDR2 is SVGAGI. CDR3 length: 16 amino acids. This CDR3 is CASSYSAGLAGHEQFF. Written as DNA, the CDR3 is TGTGCCAGCAGTTACTCGGCAGGACTAGCGGGTCATGAGCAGTTCTTC.

This clonotype was observed at least ten times. V gene TRBV7-8 combines with J gene TRBJ2-6; D unclear. Per germline, CDR1 SGHVS and CDR2 FQNEAQ. This CDR3 is built from 16 residues. V dropped 3 bases and J dropped 4 bases, with 13 bases sitting between them. The CDR3 DNA follows: TGTGCCAGCAGCTTCCCCCCCCTCCCCGGGGCCAACGTCCTGACTTTC. This codes for CASSFPPLPGANVLTF. Looking up the rest from reference TRBV7-8 and TRBJ2-6 gives the full variable domain: GAGVSQSPRYKVAKRGQDVALRCDPISGHVSLFWYQQALGQGPEFLTYFQNEAQLDKSGLPSDRFFAERPEGSVSTLKIQRTQQEDSAVYLCASSFPPLPGANVLTFGAGSRLTVL.

This clonotype has a handful of counts. This chain uses TRBV12-3 or TRBV12-4 with TRBJ1-5; TRBD1 matches 7 bases. The CDR3 loop spans 14 amino acids. After removal of 6 bases from V and 1 base from J, the junction contained 3 bases not matched to a gene. The CDR3 loop reads CASRVGQSNQPQHF. CDR3 bases: TGTGCCAGCAGAGTGGGACAGAGCAATCAGCCCCAGCATTTT.

This clonotype has a handful of counts. The V gene is TRBV6-5, the J gene TRBJ1-2, with 7 bases identical to TRBD1. Germline CDR1 reads MNHEY; CDR2 reads SVGAGI. Trimming took 4 bases from V and 2 from J; bases not matched to a gene: 7. The CDR3 consists of 15 residues. CDR3 protein: CASSSLDRENYGYTF. Written as DNA, the CDR3 is TGTGCCAGCAGTTCACTCGACAGGGAAAACTATGGCTACACCTTC.

The chain recombines TRBV9 with TRBJ1-3; 9 nucleotides align to TRBD1. The CDR3 extends over 16 amino acids. The V and J ends lost 3 bases and 0 bases, in that order; junction bases with no gene match: 4. Germline V lookup: CDR1 SGDLS, CDR2 YYNGEE. CDR3 residues: CASSGWGQGSGNTIYF. CDR3 bases: TGTGCCAGCAGCGGATGGGGACAGGGCTCTGGAAACACCATATATTTT.

The gene calls are TRBV7-9 and TRBJ2-2; the D is unclear. The germline CDR1 and CDR2 sequences are SEHNR and FQNEAQ (reference sequence). V shed 10 bases and J shed 2 bases, with 8 bases lying between them. The CDR3 sequence is 12 residues long. The CDR3 sequence is CAMASNTGELFF. CDR3 nucleotide sequence: TGTGCCATGGCAAGTAACACCGGGGAGCTGTTTTTT. The full variable domain, completed using reference TRBV7-9 and TRBJ2-2, is DTGVSQNPRHKITKRGQNVTFRCDPISEHNRLYWYRQTLGQGPEFLTYFQNEAQLEKSRLLSDRFSAERPKGSFSTLEIQRTEQGDSAMYLCAMASNTGELFFGEGSRLTVL.

This chain uses TRBV28 with TRBJ2-7, with D perhaps TRBD1 (6 bases). V was cut by 5 bases and J by 7 bases, with 15 bases left in between. Looked up from germline, CDR1 is MDHEN and CDR2 is SYDVKM. This CDR3 comprises 13 residues. CDR3: CASSKKTTGEQYV. The CDR3 nucleotides read TGTGCCAGCAGTAAAAAGACTACAGGGGAGCAGTACGTC.

At least ten counts were recorded for this clonotype. This rearrangement joins TRBV7-9 to TRBJ1-1; D is ambiguous. CDR1 and CDR2 (germline): SEHNR, FQNEAQ (reference sequence). The V end lost 0 bases, the J end lost 8 bases, and 7 bases lay between the germline ends. The CDR3 runs to 12 residues. CDR3 region: CASSLAVAEAFF. The CDR3 bases are TGTGCCAGCAGCTTAGCTGTGGCCGAAGCTTTCTTT.

This clonotype has a count of ten or more. The rearrangement joins TRBV7-9 to TRBJ2-7; 7 bases map to TRBD2. Germline V gene sequence: CDR1 SEHNR, CDR2 FQNEAQ (reference sequence). J lost 6 bases, V lost 4 bases, and 15 bases had no gene match. This CDR3 has 16 residues. The CDR3 protein is CASSSPRSGGGLEQYF. In nucleotides, the CDR3 is TGTGCCAGCAGCTCCCCCCGGTCGGGAGGAGGTCTCGAGCAGTACTTC.

This sequence joins TRBV20-1 and TRBJ1-5; D is ambiguous. Germline V gene data show CDR1 as DFQATT and CDR2 as SNEGSKA (reference sequence). The CDR3 runs to 14 residues. V dropped 1 base and J dropped 2 bases, with 9 bases sitting between them. The CDR3 DNA is TGCAGTGCTAGAGTCGGGCTGGGCAATCAGCCCCAGCATTTT. Protein sequence: CSARVGLGNQPQHF.

This clonotype was seen at least ten times. The chain uses TRBV12-3 or TRBV12-4 and TRBJ2-1; 9 bases align to TRBD2. The CDR3 length is 15 residues. With V trimmed by 6 bases and J by 6 bases, 9 bases remained unmatched. This CDR3 reads CASRSSSGGINEQFF. As DNA, the CDR3 is TGTGCCAGCAGGTCTTCAAGCGGGGGGATCAATGAGCAGTTCTTC.